This entry features one T cell receptor beta chain sequence. TCRdb's table, derived via immunoSEQ multiplex PCR, lists solely in-frame clones and lacks some. In the table there are about 50,000 clones, about 93% of which are singletons. This entry comes from a study of T cell changes during pregnancy in multiple sclerosis. The V gene's germline CDR1 is GTSNPN and CDR2 SVGIG (reference sequence). The CDR3 contains 10 residues. The sequencing here drew on CD4+ T cells from peripheral blood mononuclear cells, taken after pregnancy. The sequence came from a female donor with multiple sclerosis, enrolled in a pregnancy study. The V and J genes are TRBV30 and TRBJ1-2; tentative D call: TRBD1 (6 bases). CDR3 bases: TGTGCAAGGGGGGGCGGGGGCTACACCTTC. This encodes CARGGGGYTF. The complete variable domain, with remaining parts taken from reference TRBV30 and TRBJ1-2, reads SQTIHQWPATLVQPVGSPLSLECTVEGTSNPNLYWYRQAAGRGLQLLFYSVGIGQISSEVPQNLSASRPQDRQFILSSKKLLLSDSGFYLCARGGGGYTFGSGTRLTVV.